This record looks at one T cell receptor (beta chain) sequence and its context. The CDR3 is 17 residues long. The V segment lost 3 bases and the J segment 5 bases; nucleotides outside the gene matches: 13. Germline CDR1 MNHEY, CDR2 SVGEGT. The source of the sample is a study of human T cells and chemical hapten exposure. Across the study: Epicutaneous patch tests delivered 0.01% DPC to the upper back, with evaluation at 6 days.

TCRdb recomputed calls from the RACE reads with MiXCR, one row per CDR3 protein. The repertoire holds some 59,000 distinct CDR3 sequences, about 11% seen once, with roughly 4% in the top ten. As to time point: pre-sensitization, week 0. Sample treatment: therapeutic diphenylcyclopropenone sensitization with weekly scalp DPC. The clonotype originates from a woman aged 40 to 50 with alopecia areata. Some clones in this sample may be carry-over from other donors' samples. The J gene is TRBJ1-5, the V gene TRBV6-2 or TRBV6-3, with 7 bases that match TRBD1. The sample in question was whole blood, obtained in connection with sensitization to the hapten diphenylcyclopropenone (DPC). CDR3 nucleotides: TGTGCCAGCAGTTATTCCCTAGGGGGCGACCGCTATCAGCCCCAGCATTTT. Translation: CASSYSLGGDRYQPQHF.